This TCR beta chain is drawn from a study of CD8 T cells in ankylosing spondylitis. Study-wide findings and caveats: Previous work reported some of these motif variants in the synovial fluid and blood of reactive arthritis. What appeared characteristic of ankylosing spondylitis blood was a TCR beta motif of eight highly homologous variants. Disease-linked clones were reportedly significantly enriched in matched ankylosing spondylitis synovial fluid.

The germline V and J ends were trimmed by 0 bases and 2 bases, with 19 bases remaining between them. The length of the CDR3 is 18 residues. In germline, CDR1 is MNHEY, CDR2 SVGAGI. Molecular-barcoded quantitative 5'-RACE produced these TCR beta libraries. TCRdb itself ran the 5' RACE reads through MiXCR, one entry per CDR3 protein. This table holds around 770,000 distinct CDR3 sequences, approximately 12% found once. A remark on this clonotype: The antigen remains unidentified.

This receptor was identified in a male donor with ankylosing spondylitis. The chain uses TRBV6-5 and TRBJ1-2; D possibly corresponds to TRBD1 (5 bases). Sequenced input: blood, either unsorted or a sorted T cell fraction (not recorded which). The CDR3 DNA sequence: TGTGCCAGCAGTTACTCGATGGTAGGGGCCAGAGAGAACTATGGCTACACCTTC. The encoded protein is CASSYSMVGARENYGYTF.